This TCR beta chain was profiled in a study of identifying expanded T cells in peripheral blood. Healthy donors had no documented immune events, such as infections, while sampled. Per germline, CDR1 SGDLS and CDR2 YYNGEE. The V gene end was trimmed by 0 bases and the J gene end by 12 bases; junction bases not matched to a gene: 12. CDR3 length: 15 residues. Produced via immunoSEQ multiplex PCR; TCRdb's table is partial and in-frame only. The table shows under 150,000 clones, with 65% to 90% occurring only once. This sequence originates from a person aged 18 to 70 in good health. The sample was blood. The chain links TRBV9 to TRBJ2-1; 7 bases fit TRBD1. As DNA, the CDR3 is TGTGCCAGCAGCGTAGATAGGGGGCATACCAACCGGCAGTTCTTC. It specifies CASSVDRGHTNRQFF.